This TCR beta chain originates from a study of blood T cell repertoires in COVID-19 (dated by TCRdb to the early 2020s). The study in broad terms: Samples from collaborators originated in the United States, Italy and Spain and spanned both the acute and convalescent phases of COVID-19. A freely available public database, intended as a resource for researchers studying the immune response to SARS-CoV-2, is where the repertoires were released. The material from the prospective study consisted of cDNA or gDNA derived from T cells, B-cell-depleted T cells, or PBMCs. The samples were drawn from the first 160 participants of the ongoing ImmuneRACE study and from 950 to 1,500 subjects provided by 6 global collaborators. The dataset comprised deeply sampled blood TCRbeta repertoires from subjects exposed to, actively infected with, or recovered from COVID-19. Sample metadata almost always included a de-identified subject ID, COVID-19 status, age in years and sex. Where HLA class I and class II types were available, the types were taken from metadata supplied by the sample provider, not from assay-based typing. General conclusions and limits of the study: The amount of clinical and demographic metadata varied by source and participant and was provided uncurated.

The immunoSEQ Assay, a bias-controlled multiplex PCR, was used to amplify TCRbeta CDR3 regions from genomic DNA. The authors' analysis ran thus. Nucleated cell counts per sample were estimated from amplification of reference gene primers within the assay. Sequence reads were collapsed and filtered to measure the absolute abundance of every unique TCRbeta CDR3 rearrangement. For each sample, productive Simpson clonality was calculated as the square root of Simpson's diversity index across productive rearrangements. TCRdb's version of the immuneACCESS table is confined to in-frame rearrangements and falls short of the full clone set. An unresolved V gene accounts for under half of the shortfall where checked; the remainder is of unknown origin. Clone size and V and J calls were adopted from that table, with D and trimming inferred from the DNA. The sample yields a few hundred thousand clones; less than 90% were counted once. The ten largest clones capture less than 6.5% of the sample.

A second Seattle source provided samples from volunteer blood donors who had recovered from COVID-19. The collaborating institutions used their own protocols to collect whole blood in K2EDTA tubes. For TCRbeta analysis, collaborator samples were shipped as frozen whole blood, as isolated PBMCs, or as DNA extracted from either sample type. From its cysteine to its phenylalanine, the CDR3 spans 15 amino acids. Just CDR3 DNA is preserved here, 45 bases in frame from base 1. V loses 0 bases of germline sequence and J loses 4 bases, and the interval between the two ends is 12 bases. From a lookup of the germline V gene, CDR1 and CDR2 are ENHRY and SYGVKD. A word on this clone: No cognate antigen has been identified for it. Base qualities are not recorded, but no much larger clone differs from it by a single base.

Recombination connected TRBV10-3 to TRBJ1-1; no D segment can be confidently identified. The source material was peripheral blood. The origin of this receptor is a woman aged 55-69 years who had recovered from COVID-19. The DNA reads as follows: TGTGCCATCAGTGAGTCGGGCACCCGAAGCACTGAAGCTTTCTTT. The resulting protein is CAISESGTRSTEAFF.